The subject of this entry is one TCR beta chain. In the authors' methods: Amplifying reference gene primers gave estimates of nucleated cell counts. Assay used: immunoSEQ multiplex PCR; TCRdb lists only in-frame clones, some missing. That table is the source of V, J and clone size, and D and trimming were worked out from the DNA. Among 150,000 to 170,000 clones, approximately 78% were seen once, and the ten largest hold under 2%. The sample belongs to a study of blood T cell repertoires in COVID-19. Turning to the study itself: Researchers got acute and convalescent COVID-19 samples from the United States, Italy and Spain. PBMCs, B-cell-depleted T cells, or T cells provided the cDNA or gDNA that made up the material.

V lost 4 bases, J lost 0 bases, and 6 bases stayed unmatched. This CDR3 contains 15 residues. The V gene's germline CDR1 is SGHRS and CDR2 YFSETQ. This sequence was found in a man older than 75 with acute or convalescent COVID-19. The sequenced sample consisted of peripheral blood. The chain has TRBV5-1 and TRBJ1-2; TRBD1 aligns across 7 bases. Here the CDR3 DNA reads TGCGCCAGCAGCCGCGACGGGACAGCTAACTATGGCTACACCTTC. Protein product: CASSRDGTANYGYTF.